This passage covers 12 T cell receptor beta chains from one sample sequenced in a study of CXCR3-negative and CXCR3-positive naive CD8 T cells. Study-wide findings and caveats: Compared with CXCR3-negative naive cells, CXCR3-positive naive cells showed more hydrophobic TRB CDR3s.

The TRB cDNA libraries were prepared by 5' RACE with UMI labels. TCRdb re-called the 5' RACE reads, yielding one record per CDR3 amino acid sequence without DNA. This specimen shows roughly 80,000 distinct CDR3 sequences; the ten leading clones hold about 0.62%. What these receptors recognize is not known. Sequencing used naive CXCR3+ CD8+ T cells from blood. The subset was: CD45RO-CCR7+CD27+CD95- naive CD8+ T cells expressing CXCR3 (TNR3+). Every receptor here comes from a human donor in good health. Some clones in this sample may be carry-over from other donors' samples.

The CDR3 protein is CASSYSTGLFAEAFF. The rearrangement uses TRBV6-6 and TRBJ1-1; TCRdb picks TRBD1, but there is no DNA to check that call. CDR1 and CDR2 from the germline V gene are MNHNY and SVGAGI (reference sequence). This CDR3 spans 15 amino acids.

The gene calls are TRBV29-1 and TRBJ2-1; checking the TCRdb D call of TRBD1 is not possible without DNA. The CDR3 has 12 residues. CDR1 is SQVTM, CDR2 ANQGSEA, per germline. CDR3 amino acids: CSAIPPHNEQFF.

J is TRBJ2-7 and V is TRBV29-1; TCRdb names TRBD1, which stays unverified in the absence of DNA. The germline CDR1 and CDR2 sequences are SQVTM and ANQGSEA. The CDR3 consists of 13 residues. Here the CDR3 reads CSVIGGASYEQYF.

The genes are TRBV6-1 and TRBJ1-1; with no DNA, the TCRdb D assignment of TRBD1 cannot be verified. CDR3 size: 15 residues. Germline CDR1 MNHNS, CDR2 SASEGT. CDR3 in amino acids: CASSANRGGNTEAFF.

This sequence joins TRBV29-1 and TRBJ2-1; TCRdb indicates TRBD1, and absent DNA this call remains unverified. The germline V gene has CDR1 SQVTM and CDR2 ANQGSEA. This CDR3 spans 12 amino acids. The CDR3 loop is CSVEGTGQGPFF.

J is TRBJ2-3 and V is TRBV6-4; the D gene TCRdb calls, TRBD1, cannot be checked with no DNA. The length of the CDR3 is 14 residues. Germline values: CDR1 MRHNA, CDR2 SNTAGT. CDR3 sequence: CASSAAGGTDTQYF.

The chain joins TRBV7-9 to TRBJ2-7. CDR1 is SEHNR and CDR2 is FQNEAQ in the germline V gene (reference sequence). The CDR3 covers 12 residues. CDR3 sequence: CASSLGSGEQYF.

The chain couples TRBV20-1 to TRBJ1-1; the D gene TCRdb calls, TRBD1, cannot be checked with no DNA. The V gene's germline CDR1 is DFQATT and CDR2 SNEGSKA (reference sequence). The CDR3 extends over 14 amino acids. CDR3 protein: CSARDRGSYTEAFF.

V is TRBV12-3 or TRBV12-4 and J is TRBJ1-2. The CDR3 is made up of 13 amino acids. The CDR3 loop reads CASSLTDVYGYTF.

V is TRBV20-1 and J is TRBJ2-1; TCRdb's D call of TRBD2 is untestable without DNA. The germline V gene encodes CDR1 DFQATT and CDR2 SNEGSKA (reference sequence). The CDR3 length is 16 residues. CDR3 residues: CSARDLGLADYNEQFF.

The chain couples TRBV24-1 to TRBJ1-1; the TCRdb call, TRBD1, lacks DNA for checking. This CDR3 comprises 13 residues. CDR1 is KGHDR, CDR2 SFDVKD, per germline. The CDR3 sequence is CATRGSGATEAFF.

The chain has TRBV28 and TRBJ2-1; with no DNA, the TCRdb D assignment of TRBD1 cannot be verified. This CDR3 is built from 14 residues. Germline CDR1 and CDR2: MDHEN and SYDVKM. CDR3 protein: CASSIGGGYNEQFF.